This T cell receptor (beta chain) is from a study of blood T cell repertoires in COVID-19 (dated by TCRdb to the early 2020s). General notes on the study: Collaborator samples came from the United States, Italy and Spain and covered acute and convalescent phases of COVID-19. The material from the prospective study consisted of cDNA or gDNA derived from T cells, B-cell-depleted T cells, or PBMCs. Subjects who had been exposed to COVID-19, were actively infected with it, or had recovered from it provided the deeply sampled blood TCRbeta repertoires that made up the dataset. A freely available public database, intended as a resource for researchers studying the immune response to SARS-CoV-2, is where the repertoires were released. The samples were drawn from the first 160 participants of the ongoing ImmuneRACE study and from more than 1,000 subjects provided by 6 global collaborators. Nearly every sample came with metadata listing a de-identified subject ID, COVID-19 status, age in years and sex. HLA class I and class II types, where available, came from metadata supplied by the sample provider rather than from assay-based typing.

TCRbeta CDR3 regions were amplified from genomic DNA by means of the immunoSEQ Assay, a bias-controlled multiplex PCR. On the authors' methods: The number of nucleated cells in each sample was estimated by amplification of reference gene primers within the assay. To quantify the absolute abundance of each unique TCRbeta CDR3 rearrangement, sequence reads were collapsed and filtered. For each sample, productive Simpson clonality was calculated as the square root of Simpson's diversity index across productive rearrangements. TCRdb took this table from immuneACCESS and kept in-frame rearrangements with V and J called. Such tables lack part of the clones; where checked against another copy, unresolved V genes explain under half of the gap, and the rest is unexplained. That table furnishes V, J and clone size, whereas the DNA furnished D and trimming. The table for this sample lists 180,000 or so clones; about 79% of them were counted only once. The biggest ten clones account for roughly 15% of the sample.

In the prospective study, participants were roughly 18 to 89 years old, resided in 24 geographic areas of the United States, and were enrolled through a virtual design. To assign participants to cohorts, the prospective study relied on clinical history that participants themselves reported in a screening survey and a study questionnaire. ImmuneRACE Cohort 3 recovered participants were defined by two consecutive negative NP/OP PCR tests, healthcare professional clearance, or symptom resolution. Mobile phlebotomists in the prospective study collected whole blood, serum and a nasopharyngeal or oropharyngeal swab from every participant. Additional blood draws and questionnaires over an approximately 2-month period could optionally be provided by prospective study participants. Blood samples from the prospective study were shipped frozen or at room temperature prior to DNA extraction. Broader findings and caveats from the paper: How much clinical and demographic metadata was included differed by source and by participant, and the metadata was provided uncurated.

For this clone: What antigen it recognizes has not been identified. No clone much larger than this one lies a single base away; base qualities are absent.

This TCR was sampled from a man aged 50 to 60 who had recovered from COVID-19. Specimen: PBMCs or T cells enriched from blood (not recorded which).

The CDR3: CASSLGTSGLQSSYNEQFF. Read as DNA, the sequence is TGTGCCAGCAGCTTGGGGACTAGCGGTCTACAGAGCTCCTACAATGAGCAGTTCTTC. The chain joins TRBV5-6 to TRBJ2-1; the central 10 bases match TRBD2. The CDR3 measures 19 amino acids from cysteine to phenylalanine. Only CDR3 DNA remains: 57 bases, in frame from the first base. CDR1 SGHDT and CDR2 YYEEEE were looked up in the germline V gene. Ends trimmed: V by 0 bases, J by 0 bases; bases unmatched to a gene: 9.